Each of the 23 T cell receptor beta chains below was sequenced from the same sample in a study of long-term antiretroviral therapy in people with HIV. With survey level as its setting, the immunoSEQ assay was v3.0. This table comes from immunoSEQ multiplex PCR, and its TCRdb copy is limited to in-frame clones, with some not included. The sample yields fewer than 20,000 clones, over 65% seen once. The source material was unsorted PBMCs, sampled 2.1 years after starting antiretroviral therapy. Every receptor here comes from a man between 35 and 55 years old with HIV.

CDR3: CASSVHPGLAEPTDTQYF. The CDR3 DNA follows: TGTGCCAGCAGTGTACATCCGGGACTAGCGGAACCCACAGATACGCAGTATTTT. The chain has TRBV6-1 and TRBJ2-3; 11 bases line up with TRBD2. Per the germline V gene, CDR1 is MNHNS and CDR2 is SASEGT. V lost 4 bases to trimming and J lost 2 bases; unmatched junction nucleotides: 11. The CDR3 contains 18 residues.

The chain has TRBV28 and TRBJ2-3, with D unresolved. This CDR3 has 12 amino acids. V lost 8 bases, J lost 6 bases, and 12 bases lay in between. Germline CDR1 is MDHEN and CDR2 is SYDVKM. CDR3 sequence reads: CASRYRVDTQYF. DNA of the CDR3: TGTGCCAGCCGATATCGCGTGGATACGCAGTATTTT.

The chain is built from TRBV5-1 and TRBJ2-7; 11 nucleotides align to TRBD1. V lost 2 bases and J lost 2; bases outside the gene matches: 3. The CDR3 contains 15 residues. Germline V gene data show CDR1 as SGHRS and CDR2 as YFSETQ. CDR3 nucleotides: TGCGCCAGCAGCTTACCGGGACAGGGGGCCTACGAGCAGTACTTC. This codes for CASSLPGQGAYEQYF.

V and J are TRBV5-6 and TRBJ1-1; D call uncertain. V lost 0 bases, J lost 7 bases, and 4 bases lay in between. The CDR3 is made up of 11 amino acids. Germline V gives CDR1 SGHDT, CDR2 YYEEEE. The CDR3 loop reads CASSLADEAFF. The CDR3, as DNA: TGTGCCAGCAGCTTGGCAGATGAAGCTTTCTTT.

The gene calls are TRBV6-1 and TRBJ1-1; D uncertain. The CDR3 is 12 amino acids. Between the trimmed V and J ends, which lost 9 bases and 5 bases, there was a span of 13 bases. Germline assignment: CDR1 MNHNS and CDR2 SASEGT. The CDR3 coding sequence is TGTGCCAGTTCGGATGGGTGGACTGAAGCTTTCTTT. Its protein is CASSDGWTEAFF.

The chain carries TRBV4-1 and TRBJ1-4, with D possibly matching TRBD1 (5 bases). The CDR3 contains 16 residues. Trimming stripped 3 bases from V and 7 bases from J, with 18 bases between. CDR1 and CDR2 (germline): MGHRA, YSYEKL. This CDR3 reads CASSQPRLIRGEKLFF. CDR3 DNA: TGCGCCAGCAGCCAGCCTCGTCTTATTAGGGGTGAAAAACTGTTTTTT.

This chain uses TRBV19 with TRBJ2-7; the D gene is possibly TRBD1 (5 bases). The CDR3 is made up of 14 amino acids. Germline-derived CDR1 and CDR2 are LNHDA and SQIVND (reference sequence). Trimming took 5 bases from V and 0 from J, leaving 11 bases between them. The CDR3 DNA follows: TGTGCCAGTAGTCCGCTGACAGCCTCCTACGAGCAGTACTTC. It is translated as CASSPLTASYEQYF.

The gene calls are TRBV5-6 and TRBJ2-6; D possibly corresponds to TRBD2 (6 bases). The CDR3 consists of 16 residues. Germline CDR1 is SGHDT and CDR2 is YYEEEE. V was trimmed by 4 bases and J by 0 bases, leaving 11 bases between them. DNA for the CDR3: TGTGCCAGCAGCCCCGCCGGGGGCTCTGGGGCCAACGTCCTGACTTTC. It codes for CASSPAGGSGANVLTF.

CDR3 in amino acids: CSVEQGSVPGELFF. The CDR3 nucleotides are TGCAGCGTTGAACAGGGCAGCGTCCCCGGGGAGCTGTTTTTT. V usage is TRBV29-1 and J usage is TRBJ2-2; TRBD1 is a possible D gene (5 bases). Germline lookup yields CDR1 SQVTM and CDR2 ANQGSEA. The CDR3 loop spans 14 amino acids. The V gene lost 2 bases and the J gene lost 6 bases, with 13 bases spanning the gap.

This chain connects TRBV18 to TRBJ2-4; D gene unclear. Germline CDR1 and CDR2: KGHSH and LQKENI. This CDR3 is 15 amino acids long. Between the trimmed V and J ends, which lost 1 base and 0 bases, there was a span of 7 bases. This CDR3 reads CASSPQELAKNIQYF. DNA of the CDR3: TGTGCCAGCTCACCACAGGAGCTAGCCAAAAACATTCAGTACTTC.

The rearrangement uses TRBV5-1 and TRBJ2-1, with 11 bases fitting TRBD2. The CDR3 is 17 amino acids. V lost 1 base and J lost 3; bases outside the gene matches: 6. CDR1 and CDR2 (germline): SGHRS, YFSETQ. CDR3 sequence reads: CASSLPHSGGGYNEQFF. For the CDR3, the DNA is TGCGCCAGCAGCTTGCCCCATAGCGGGGGGGGCTACAATGAGCAGTTCTTC.

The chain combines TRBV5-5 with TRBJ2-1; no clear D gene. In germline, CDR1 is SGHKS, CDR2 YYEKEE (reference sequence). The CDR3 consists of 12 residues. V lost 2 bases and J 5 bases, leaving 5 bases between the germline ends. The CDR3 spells CASSFYNNEQFF. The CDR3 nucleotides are TGTGCCAGCAGCTTCTATAACAATGAGCAGTTCTTC.

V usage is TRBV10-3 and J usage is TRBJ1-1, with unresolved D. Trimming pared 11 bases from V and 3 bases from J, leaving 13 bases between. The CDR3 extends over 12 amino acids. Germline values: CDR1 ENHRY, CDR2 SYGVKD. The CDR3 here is CAVTDWDTEAFF. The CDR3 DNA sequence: TGTGCCGTAACGGACTGGGACACTGAAGCTTTCTTT.

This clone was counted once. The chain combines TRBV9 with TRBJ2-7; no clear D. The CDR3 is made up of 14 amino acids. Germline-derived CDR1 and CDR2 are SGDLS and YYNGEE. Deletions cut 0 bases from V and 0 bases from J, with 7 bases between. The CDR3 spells CASSVDATSYEQYF. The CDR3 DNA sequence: TGTGCCAGCAGCGTAGATGCTACCTCCTACGAGCAGTACTTC.

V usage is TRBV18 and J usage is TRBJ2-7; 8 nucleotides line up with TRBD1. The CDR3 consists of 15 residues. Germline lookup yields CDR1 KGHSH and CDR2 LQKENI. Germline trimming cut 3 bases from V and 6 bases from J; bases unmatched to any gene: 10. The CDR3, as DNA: TGTGCCAGCTCACCCGTTGAGACAGGGGAGCGCGAGCAGTACTTC. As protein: CASSPVETGEREQYF. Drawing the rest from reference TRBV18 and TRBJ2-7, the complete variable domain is NAGVMQNPRHLVRRRGQEARLRCSPMKGHSHVYWYRQLPEEGLKFMVYLQKENIIDESGMPKERFSAEFPKEGPSILRIQQVVRGDSAAYFCASSPVETGEREQYFGPGTRLTVT.

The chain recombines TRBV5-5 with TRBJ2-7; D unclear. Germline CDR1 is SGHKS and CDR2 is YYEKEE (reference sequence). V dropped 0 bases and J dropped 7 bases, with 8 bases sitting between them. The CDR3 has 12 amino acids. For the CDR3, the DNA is TGTGCCAGCAGCTTGGCCGTGGGGGAGCAGTACTTC. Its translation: CASSLAVGEQYF.

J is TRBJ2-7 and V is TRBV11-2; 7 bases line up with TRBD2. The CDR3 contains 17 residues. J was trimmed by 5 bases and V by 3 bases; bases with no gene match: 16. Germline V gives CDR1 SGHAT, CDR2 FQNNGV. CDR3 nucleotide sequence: TGTGCCAGCAGCTTTCGGGACTATAGTCCCTCCAGGGACGAGCAGTACTTC. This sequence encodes CASSFRDYSPSRDEQYF.

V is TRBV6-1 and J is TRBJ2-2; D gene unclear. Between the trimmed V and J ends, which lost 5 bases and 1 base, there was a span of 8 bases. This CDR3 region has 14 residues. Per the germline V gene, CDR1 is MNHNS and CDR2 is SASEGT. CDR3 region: CASSHILNTGELFF. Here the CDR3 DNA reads TGTGCCAGCAGTCACATATTGAACACCGGGGAGCTGTTTTTT.

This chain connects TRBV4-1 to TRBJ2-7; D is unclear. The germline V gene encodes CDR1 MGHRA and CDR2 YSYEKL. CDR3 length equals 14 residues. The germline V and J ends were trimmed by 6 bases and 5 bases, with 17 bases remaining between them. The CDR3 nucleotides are TGCGCCAGCAGTCCCACCGTAGGTCTCCACGAGCAGTACTTC. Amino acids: CASSPTVGLHEQYF.

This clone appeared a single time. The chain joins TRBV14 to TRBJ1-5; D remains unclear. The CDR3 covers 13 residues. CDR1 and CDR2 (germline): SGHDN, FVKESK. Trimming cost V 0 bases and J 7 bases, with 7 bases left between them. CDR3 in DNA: TGTGCCAGCAGCCAAGATCTAGAGCAGCCCCAGCATTTT. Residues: CASSQDLEQPQHF.

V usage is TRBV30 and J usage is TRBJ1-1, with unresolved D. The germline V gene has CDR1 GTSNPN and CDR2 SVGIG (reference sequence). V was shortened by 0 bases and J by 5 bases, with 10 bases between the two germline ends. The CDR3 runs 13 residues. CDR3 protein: CAWSVLEGTEAFF. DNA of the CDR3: TGTGCCTGGAGTGTACTCGAGGGTACTGAAGCTTTCTTT.

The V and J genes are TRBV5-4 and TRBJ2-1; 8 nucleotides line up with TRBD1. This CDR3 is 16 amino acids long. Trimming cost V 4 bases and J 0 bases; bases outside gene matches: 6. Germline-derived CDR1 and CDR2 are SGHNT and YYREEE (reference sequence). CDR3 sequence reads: CASSTRQGPSYNEQFF. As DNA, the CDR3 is TGTGCCAGCAGCACCCGACAGGGGCCCTCCTACAATGAGCAGTTCTTC. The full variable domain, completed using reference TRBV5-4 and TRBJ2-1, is ETGVTQSPTHLIKTRGQQVTLRCSSQSGHNTVSWYQQALGQGPQFIFQYYREEENGRGNFPPRFSGLQFPNYSSELNVNALELDDSALYLCASSTRQGPSYNEQFFGPGTRLTVL.

The CDR3 coding sequence is TGTGCCAGTAGTATGAGAGGACAGGGAAATTTGGATCAGCCCCAGCATTTT. Protein: CASSMRGQGNLDQPQHF. The rearrangement joins TRBV19 to TRBJ1-5; 8 bases are shared with TRBD1. The germline V gene encodes CDR1 LNHDA and CDR2 SQIVND (reference sequence). The CDR3 is 17 amino acids. V lost 3 bases to trimming and J lost 5 bases; unmatched junction nucleotides: 12.